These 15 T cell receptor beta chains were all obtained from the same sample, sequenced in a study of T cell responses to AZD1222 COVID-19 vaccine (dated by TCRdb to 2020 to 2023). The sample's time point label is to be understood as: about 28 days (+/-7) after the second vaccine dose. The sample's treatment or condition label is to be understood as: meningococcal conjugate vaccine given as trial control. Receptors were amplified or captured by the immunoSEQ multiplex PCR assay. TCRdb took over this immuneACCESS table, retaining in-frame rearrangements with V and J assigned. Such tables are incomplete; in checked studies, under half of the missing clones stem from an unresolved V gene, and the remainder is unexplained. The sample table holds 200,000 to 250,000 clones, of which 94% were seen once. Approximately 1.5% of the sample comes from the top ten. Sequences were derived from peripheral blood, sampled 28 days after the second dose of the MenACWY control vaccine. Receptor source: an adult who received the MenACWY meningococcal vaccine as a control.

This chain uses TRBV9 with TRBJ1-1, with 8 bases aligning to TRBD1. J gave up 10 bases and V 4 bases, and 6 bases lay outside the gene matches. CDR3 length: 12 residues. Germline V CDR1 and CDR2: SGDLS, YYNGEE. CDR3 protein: CASSTLQGGAFF. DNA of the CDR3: TGTGCCAGCAGCACACTACAGGGGGGAGCTTTCTTT.

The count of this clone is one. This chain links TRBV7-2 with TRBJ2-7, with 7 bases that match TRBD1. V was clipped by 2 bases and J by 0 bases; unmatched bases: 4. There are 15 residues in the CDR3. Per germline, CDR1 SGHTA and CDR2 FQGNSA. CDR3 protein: CASSLRDRSSYEQYF. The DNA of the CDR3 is TGTGCCAGCAGCTTACGGGACAGAAGCTCCTACGAGCAGTACTTC.

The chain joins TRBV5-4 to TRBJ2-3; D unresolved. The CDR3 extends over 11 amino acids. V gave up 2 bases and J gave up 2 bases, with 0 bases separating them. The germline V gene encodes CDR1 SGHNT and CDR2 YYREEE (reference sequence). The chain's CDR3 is CASSFTDTQYF. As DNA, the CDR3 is TGTGCCAGCAGCTTCACAGATACGCAGTATTTT.

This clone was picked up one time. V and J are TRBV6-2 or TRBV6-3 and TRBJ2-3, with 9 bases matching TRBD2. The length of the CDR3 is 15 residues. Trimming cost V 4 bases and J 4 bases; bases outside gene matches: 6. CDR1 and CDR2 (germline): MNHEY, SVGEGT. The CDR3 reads CASSWGGGASDTQYF. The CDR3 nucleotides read TGTGCCAGCAGTTGGGGCGGGGGGGCCTCAGATACGCAGTATTTT.

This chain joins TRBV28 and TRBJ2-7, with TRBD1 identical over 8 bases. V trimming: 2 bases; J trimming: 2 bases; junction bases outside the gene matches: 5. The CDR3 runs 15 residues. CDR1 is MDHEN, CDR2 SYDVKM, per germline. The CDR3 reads CASSLRTGWAYEQYF. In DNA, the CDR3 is TGTGCCAGCAGTTTAAGGACAGGGTGGGCCTACGAGCAGTACTTC.

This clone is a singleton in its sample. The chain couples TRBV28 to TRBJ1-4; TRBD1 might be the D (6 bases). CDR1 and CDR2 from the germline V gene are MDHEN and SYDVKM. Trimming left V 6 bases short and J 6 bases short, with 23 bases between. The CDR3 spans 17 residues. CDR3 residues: CASSSPAAGVHYEKLFF. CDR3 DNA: TGTGCCAGCAGCTCTCCGGCGGCAGGGGTTCACTATGAAAAACTGTTTTTT. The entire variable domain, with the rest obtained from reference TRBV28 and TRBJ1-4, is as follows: DVKVTQSSRYLVKRTGEKVFLECVQDMDHENMFWYRQDPGLGLRLIYFSYDVKMKEKGDIPEGYSVSREKKERFSLILESASTNQTSMYLCASSSPAAGVHYEKLFFGSGTQLSVL.

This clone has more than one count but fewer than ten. CDR3 nucleotides: TGCACCAGCAGCTCCCAGAGGGGCCATAACTATGGCTACACCTTC. Its protein product is CTSSSQRGHNYGYTF. The rearrangement joins TRBV1 to TRBJ1-2. TRBV1 is a pseudogene locus. There are 15 residues in the CDR3.

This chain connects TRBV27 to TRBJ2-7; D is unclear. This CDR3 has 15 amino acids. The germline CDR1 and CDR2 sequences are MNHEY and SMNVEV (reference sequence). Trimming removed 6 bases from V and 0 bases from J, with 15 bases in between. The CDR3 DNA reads TGTGCCAGCAGACCTGGATTACTAAGCTCCTACGAGCAGTACTTC. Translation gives CASRPGLLSSYEQYF.

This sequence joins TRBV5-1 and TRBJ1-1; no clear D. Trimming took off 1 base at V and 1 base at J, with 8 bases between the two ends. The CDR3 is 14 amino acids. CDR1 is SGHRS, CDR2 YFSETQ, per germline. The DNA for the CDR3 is TGCGCCAGCAGCTTGAAGGAGCCGAACACTGAAGCTTTCTTT. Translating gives CASSLKEPNTEAFF.

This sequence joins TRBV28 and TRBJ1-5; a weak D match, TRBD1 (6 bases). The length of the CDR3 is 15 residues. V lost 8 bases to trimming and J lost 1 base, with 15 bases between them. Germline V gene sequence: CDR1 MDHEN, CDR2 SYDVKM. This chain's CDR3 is CASGWTTGSNQPQHF. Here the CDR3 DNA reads TGTGCCAGCGGGTGGACGACAGGAAGCAATCAGCCCCAGCATTTT.

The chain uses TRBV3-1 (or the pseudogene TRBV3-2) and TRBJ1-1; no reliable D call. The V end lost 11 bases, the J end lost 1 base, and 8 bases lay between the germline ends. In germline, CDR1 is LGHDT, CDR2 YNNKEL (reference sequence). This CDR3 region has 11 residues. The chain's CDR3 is CAFPQNTEAFF. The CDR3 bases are TGTGCCTTCCCACAGAACACTGAAGCTTTCTTT.

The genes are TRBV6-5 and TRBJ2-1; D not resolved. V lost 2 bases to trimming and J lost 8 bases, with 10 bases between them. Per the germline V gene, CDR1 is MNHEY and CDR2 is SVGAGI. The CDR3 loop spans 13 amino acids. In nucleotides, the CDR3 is TGTGCCAGCAGTTACATCGGTTGGCATGAGCAGTTCTTC. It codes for CASSYIGWHEQFF.

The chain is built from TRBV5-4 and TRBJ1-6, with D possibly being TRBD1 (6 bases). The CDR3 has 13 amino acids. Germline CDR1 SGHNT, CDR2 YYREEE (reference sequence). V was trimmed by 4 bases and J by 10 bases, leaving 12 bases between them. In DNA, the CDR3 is TGTGCCAGCAGCCTCGAAGGGGGGTCACCCCTCCACTTT. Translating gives CASSLEGGSPLHF.

The CDR3 reads CASSLTPNTEAFF. For the CDR3, the DNA is TGTGCCAGCAGCTTAACTCCGAACACTGAAGCTTTCTTT. The chain joins TRBV11-2 to TRBJ1-1; unclear D gene. The CDR3 totals 13 residues. Germline lookup yields CDR1 SGHAT and CDR2 FQNNGV. Trimming took 2 bases from V and 1 from J, leaving 5 bases between them.

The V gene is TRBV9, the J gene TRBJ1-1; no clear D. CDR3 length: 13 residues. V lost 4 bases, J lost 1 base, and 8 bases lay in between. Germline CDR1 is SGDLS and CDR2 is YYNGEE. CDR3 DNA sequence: TGTGCCAGCAGCCCATGGGGGAACACTGAAGCTTTCTTT. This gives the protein CASSPWGNTEAFF.